Shown below are 22 T cell receptor beta chains from a single sample sequenced in a study of blood T cell repertoires in COVID-19. Measured with immunoSEQ multiplex PCR; TCRdb has only the in-frame clones, and not every one. The sample includes about 60,000 clones, 75% to 90% of them seen just once. Sequencing was carried out using peripheral blood. The receptors come from a man between 25 and 39 years old with COVID-19, enrolled during active disease.

The chain combines TRBV5-8 with TRBJ2-3, with TRBD1 as a possible D gene (5 bases). The V end lost 4 bases, the J end lost 2 bases, and 11 bases lay between the germline ends. From germline, CDR1 is SGHTS and CDR2 YDEGEE. The CDR3 is 14 residues long. The CDR3 nucleotides read TGTGCCAGCAGCCAACAGGCGGCCACAGATACGCAGTATTTT. Its translation: CASSQQAATDTQYF.

This chain uses TRBV18 with TRBJ2-2; no definite D call. The V and J ends lost 2 bases and 1 base respectively, with 11 bases between them. The CDR3 length is 16 residues. Per germline, CDR1 KGHSH and CDR2 LQKENI. This CDR3 reads CASSPRYSLNTGELFF. The CDR3, as DNA: TGTGCCAGCTCACCAAGGTATAGCCTGAACACCGGGGAGCTGTTTTTT.

The chain is built from TRBV19 and TRBJ2-2; perhaps TRBD1 as D (5 bases). Trimming took 2 bases from V and 1 from J, leaving 8 bases between them. The CDR3 contains 15 residues. Germline-derived CDR1 and CDR2 are LNHDA and SQIVND (reference sequence). The CDR3 coding sequence is TGTGCCAGTAGTATACCCGACAGGAACACCGGGGAGCTGTTTTTT. This sequence encodes CASSIPDRNTGELFF.

CDR3 in amino acids: CASSFPPGAVDTQYF. The CDR3 region has the DNA TGTGCCAGCAGCTTCCCGCCCGGTGCGGTAGATACGCAGTATTTT. This rearrangement joins TRBV5-4 to TRBJ2-3; D is uncertain. Germline values: CDR1 SGHNT, CDR2 YYREEE (reference sequence). Trimming removed 2 bases from V and 5 bases from J, with 15 bases in between. CDR3 length: 15 amino acids.

The V gene is TRBV4-1, the J gene TRBJ2-3; 13 bases are shared with TRBD2. The ends lost 0 bases at V and 0 bases at J; junction bases unmatched: 9. The CDR3 is 20 residues long. In germline, CDR1 is MGHRA, CDR2 YSYEKL. The CDR3: CASSQDPSGLAGVSTDTQYF. CDR3 DNA sequence: TGCGCCAGCAGCCAAGATCCTTCCGGACTAGCGGGAGTAAGCACAGATACGCAGTATTTT.

In its sample, this clone was seen once. The J gene is TRBJ2-7, the V gene TRBV24-1; D not certain. This CDR3 spans 13 amino acids. Germline values: CDR1 KGHDR, CDR2 SFDVKD. The germline V and J ends were trimmed by 2 bases and 3 bases, with 7 bases remaining between them. The CDR3 loop reads CATSDSRGYEQYF. The CDR3 nucleotides read TGTGCCACCAGTGATTCGAGAGGCTACGAGCAGTACTTC.

V gene TRBV5-1 combines with J gene TRBJ1-3, with a weak D call TRBD1 (5 bases). Trimming removed 0 bases at V and 6 bases at J, with 22 bases between. The CDR3 is 18 amino acids. Germline CDR1 SGHRS, CDR2 YFSETQ. The CDR3 loop reads CASSLAAGWRDSLNTIYF. CDR3 nucleotides: TGCGCCAGCAGCTTGGCCGCTGGGTGGAGGGACTCGTTAAACACCATATATTTT.

The V call is TRBV2, the J call TRBJ2-3, with 8 bases lining up with TRBD2. With 5 bases clipped from V and 2 bases from J, the junction kept 6 bases outside the gene matches. CDR3 length: 15 amino acids. Germline CDR1 and CDR2: SNHLY and FYNNEI. The CDR3 DNA follows: TGTGCCAGCAGTTTCCTAGCGGGTCCCACAGATACGCAGTATTTT. Protein: CASSFLAGPTDTQYF.

The chain recombines TRBV4-2 with TRBJ2-3; 9 bases are shared with TRBD2. Per germline, CDR1 LGHNA and CDR2 YNFKEQ. The CDR3 has 18 residues. V lost 0 bases, J lost 1 base, and 8 bases stayed unmatched. DNA for the CDR3: TGTGCCAGCAGCCAAGAAAGAAGCGGGAGGAGCGGCACAGATACGCAGTATTTT. It translates to CASSQERSGRSGTDTQYF.

The chain is built from TRBV3-1 (or the pseudogene TRBV3-2) and TRBJ2-7, with D unclear. The CDR3 covers 11 residues. V lost 4 bases and J lost 5, with 6 bases in between. Germline V gives CDR1 LGHDT, CDR2 YNNKEL (reference sequence). The CDR3 DNA is TGTGCCAGCAGCCGAACAAACGAGCAGTACTTC. As protein: CASSRTNEQYF.

In this sample, this clone turned up a few times. The genes are TRBV29-1 and TRBJ1-2, with 10 nucleotides matching TRBD1. This CDR3 has 13 residues. Trimming took 6 bases from V and 4 from J; bases not matched to a gene: 5. In germline, CDR1 is SQVTM, CDR2 ANQGSEA. The CDR3 DNA sequence: TGCAGCGTAGCGACAGGGGGCATCTATGGCTACACCTTC. Protein product: CSVATGGIYGYTF.

The chain joins TRBV14 to TRBJ2-7, with D perhaps TRBD2 (6 bases). Germline V gives CDR1 SGHDN, CDR2 FVKESK. The CDR3 loop spans 13 amino acids. Trimming removed 4 bases from V and 6 bases from J, with 13 bases in between. The CDR3 nucleotides are TGTGCCAGCAGCCCCGAGGGGAGGCTCGAGCAGTACTTC. This encodes CASSPEGRLEQYF.

This chain joins TRBV4-3 and TRBJ1-2; 7 positions agree with TRBD1. V was pared by 1 base and J by 4 bases, with 6 bases of the junction left unmatched. CDR1 and CDR2 from the germline V gene are LGHNA and YSLEER. The CDR3 totals 15 residues. The CDR3 reads CASSQGQGGFYGYTF. The CDR3 DNA is TGCGCCAGCAGCCAAGGGCAGGGGGGTTTCTATGGCTACACCTTC.

The chain joins TRBV3-1 (or the pseudogene TRBV3-2) to TRBJ2-2; a weak D match, TRBD1 (6 bases). V lost 3 bases to trimming and J lost 7 bases, with 15 bases between them. Germline-derived CDR1 and CDR2 are LGHDT and YNNKEL (reference sequence). The CDR3 totals 15 residues. The CDR3 sequence is CASSQNRVQGGELFF. The DNA of the CDR3 is TGTGCCAGCAGCCAGAACAGGGTTCAAGGCGGGGAGCTGTTTTTT.

The gene calls are TRBV7-8 and TRBJ1-2; 9 bases are shared with TRBD1. Germline V gives CDR1 SGHVS, CDR2 FQNEAQ. Germline trimming cut 1 base from V and 3 bases from J; bases unmatched to any gene: 0. This CDR3 comprises 14 residues. CDR3 region: CASSLGTGDYGYTF. Here the CDR3 DNA reads TGTGCCAGCAGCTTAGGGACAGGGGACTATGGCTACACCTTC.

This rearrangement joins TRBV29-1 to TRBJ2-7, with 9 bases aligning to TRBD2. With V trimmed by 4 bases and J by 6 bases, 7 bases remained unmatched. Germline CDR1 reads SQVTM; CDR2 reads ANQGSEA. The CDR3 length is 13 residues. The CDR3 DNA reads TGCAGCGTTGCGCTAGCGGGAATTGGCGAGCAGTACTTC. Encoded protein: CSVALAGIGEQYF.

The J gene is TRBJ1-1, the V gene TRBV2, with D possibly TRBD1 on 6 matching bases. Looked up from germline, CDR1 is SNHLY and CDR2 is FYNNEI. This CDR3 comprises 13 residues. Trimming stripped 8 bases from V and 3 bases from J, with 13 bases between. The CDR3 reads CASYRDQYTEAFF. The CDR3 DNA sequence: TGTGCCAGCTACAGGGATCAATACACTGAAGCTTTCTTT. Variable domain in full (rest from reference TRBV2 and TRBJ1-1): EPEVTQTPSHQVTQMGQEVILRCVPISNHLYFYWYRQILGQKVEFLVSFYNNEISEKSEIFDDQFSVERPDGSNFTLKIRSTKLEDSAMYFCASYRDQYTEAFFGQGTRLTVV.

The V gene is TRBV9, the J gene TRBJ1-1; D call uncertain. CDR1 and CDR2 from the germline V gene are SGDLS and YYNGEE. V lost 3 bases to trimming and J lost 1 base, with 13 bases between them. This CDR3 comprises 15 residues. The DNA for the CDR3 is TGTGCCAGCAGCGACCTACGTACCGGGAACACTGAAGCTTTCTTT. Translation: CASSDLRTGNTEAFF.

V and J are TRBV24-1 and TRBJ2-5, with 14 bases fitting TRBD2. CDR3 length equals 20 residues. V lost 4 bases to trimming and J lost 1 base; unmatched junction nucleotides: 13. In germline, CDR1 is KGHDR, CDR2 SFDVKD. The CDR3 loop is CATSELLRTSGRQGQETQYF. The CDR3 nucleotides are TGTGCCACCAGTGAACTGCTAAGGACTAGCGGGAGGCAAGGCCAAGAGACCCAGTACTTC.

The chain combines TRBV10-3 with TRBJ2-5, with a weak D call TRBD1 (6 bases). In germline, CDR1 is ENHRY, CDR2 SYGVKD. This CDR3 is 14 amino acids long. Trimming took 2 bases from V and 3 from J, leaving 10 bases between them. Here the CDR3 reads CAISERRDKETQYF. The CDR3 bases are TGTGCCATCAGTGAGCGACGGGACAAAGAGACCCAGTACTTC.

This clone was counted between two and nine times. The rearrangement uses TRBV10-2 and TRBJ1-5, with 7 positions matching TRBD1. Germline CDR1 is WSHSY and CDR2 is SAAADI. This CDR3 comprises 14 residues. V lost 7 bases, J lost 6 bases, and 9 bases stayed unmatched. The CDR3 spells CASTRGRDSQPQHF. Here the CDR3 DNA reads TGCGCCAGCACCCGGGGTCGGGACAGTCAGCCCCAGCATTTT.

The J gene is TRBJ1-4, the V gene TRBV30; D is uncertain. Germline V lookup: CDR1 GTSNPN, CDR2 SVGIG (reference sequence). V was cut by 4 bases and J by 0 bases, with 9 bases left in between. The CDR3 length is 14 residues. CDR3 protein: CAWNLGATNEKLFF. CDR3 sequence (DNA): TGTGCCTGGAATCTCGGAGCAACTAATGAAAAACTGTTTTTT.